This T cell receptor (beta chain) is drawn from a study of shared clonotypes between healthy human individuals. The CDR3 has 13 residues. The V gene's germline CDR1 is MNHEY and CDR2 SMNVEV (reference sequence). Trimming took off 3 bases at V and 0 bases at J, with 6 bases between the two ends. Study-wide results and limits: Clonotypes that were shared across a few donors made up around 4.6% of naive CD4 clonotypes.

Comment on this clone: Its antigen remains unknown. Other DNA sequences within the sample encode an identical CDR3.

Clones were read by immunoSEQ multiplex PCR, and TCRdb kept only the in-frame ones, dropping some. The data show approximately 640,000 clones, about 92% seen once. This receptor was identified in a man aged 18 to 35 in good health. Some clones in this sample may be carry-over from other donors' samples. The chain combines TRBV27 with TRBJ2-7, with no clear D. The material sequenced was memory CD8+ T cells from PBMCs. Stated subset: CD45RO+ cells pooled with CCR7-negative TemRA cells. The CDR3 protein is CASSLGRSYEQYF. The CDR3 DNA follows: TGTGCCAGCAGTTTGGGTCGCTCCTACGAGCAGTACTTC.